The sequence of this T cell receptor beta chain was determined in a study of blood T cell repertoires in COVID-19. Background on the study: The United States, Italy and Spain provided the acute and convalescent COVID-19 samples. PBMCs, B-cell-depleted T cells, or T cells were the source of the cDNA or gDNA that made up the material.

A few counts support this clone. Germline lookup yields CDR1 SGHTA and CDR2 FQGNSA. This CDR3 comprises 15 residues. V shed 3 bases and J shed 5 bases, with 14 bases lying between them. Per the study methods: Cell counts per sample came from amplifying reference gene primers. Profiled with immunoSEQ multiplex PCR; TCRdb holds only in-frame clones, not every one. V and J calls and clone size are copied from that table; D and trimming were computed from the DNA. The profile covers around 130,000 clones, with roughly 78% appearing a single time and approximately 16% taken by the ten largest. This TCR was sampled from a man in his fifties or sixties with active or convalescent COVID-19. The chain couples TRBV7-2 to TRBJ1-5, with a tentative D call TRBD1 (6 bases). Sequenced sample: peripheral blood. CDR3 amino acids: CASSLGTGNHQPQHF. The CDR3, as DNA: TGTGCCAGCAGCTTGGGAACAGGGAACCATCAGCCCCAGCATTTT.